This T cell receptor (beta chain) was captured in a study of response to subunit inactivated influenza vaccine. Via MiXCR, TCRdb re-called the RT-PCR reads, giving one row per CDR3 protein. The sample has about 540,000 distinct CDR3 sequences; under 30% are singletons. This clonotype was recorded at least ten times. These data also formed part of another study, on T cells expressing NK-cell markers. This second study notes: A 5'RACE template switching approach incorporating UMIs was used to make TCR beta cDNA. Restriction of sorting to alpha-beta TCR T cells was accomplished in several experiments using an anti-gamma-delta TCR antibody. Where four donors were concerned, these clonotypes also led the CD3+CD56-NKG2C+ fraction.

This specimen was CD4+ T cells sorted from PBMCs, taken roughly 13 days after vaccination. The receptor was derived from a man aged 50-59 years who received an inactivated influenza vaccine.

CDR3 loop: CASSLFTGNEQYF. The CDR3 DNA reads TGTGCCAGCAGCTTATTCACAGGGAACGAGCAGTACTTC. The V call is TRBV7-2, the J call TRBJ2-7, with D possibly TRBD1 on 6 matching bases. The germline CDR1 and CDR2 sequences are SGHTA and FQGNSA. The CDR3 sequence is 13 residues long. Trimming stripped 2 bases from V and 5 bases from J, with 10 bases between.